This T cell receptor beta chain was identified in a study of blood T cell repertoires in COVID-19. Study-wide context: Some COVID-19 samples were acute and others convalescent; all came from the United States, Italy and Spain.

Data came from immunoSEQ multiplex PCR; TCRdb stores just in-frame clones and leaves some out. The table has some 240,000 clones, approximately 89% seen once. V was trimmed by 5 bases and J by 0 bases, leaving 14 bases between them. Germline lookup yields CDR1 LNHNV and CDR2 YYDKDF (reference sequence). The CDR3 has 16 residues. Seattle-derived patients entered the study during active infection and were followed longitudinally. This receptor was identified in a woman between 70 and 85 years old with COVID-19, enrolled during active disease. The chain links TRBV15 to TRBJ1-3; D perhaps matches TRBD1 (5 bases). Specimen: peripheral blood. CDR3 nucleotide sequence: TGTGCCACCAGCGCAAGGGGCCTGCTCTCTGGAAACACCATATATTTT. It specifies CATSARGLLSGNTIYF. Full variable domain (remainder filled in from reference TRBV15 and TRBJ1-3): DAMVIQNPRYQVTQFGKPVTLSCSQTLNHNVMYWYQQKSSQAPKLLFHYYDKDFNNEADTPDNFQSRRPNTSFCFLDIRSPGLGDTAMYLCATSARGLLSGNTIYFGEGSWLTVV.